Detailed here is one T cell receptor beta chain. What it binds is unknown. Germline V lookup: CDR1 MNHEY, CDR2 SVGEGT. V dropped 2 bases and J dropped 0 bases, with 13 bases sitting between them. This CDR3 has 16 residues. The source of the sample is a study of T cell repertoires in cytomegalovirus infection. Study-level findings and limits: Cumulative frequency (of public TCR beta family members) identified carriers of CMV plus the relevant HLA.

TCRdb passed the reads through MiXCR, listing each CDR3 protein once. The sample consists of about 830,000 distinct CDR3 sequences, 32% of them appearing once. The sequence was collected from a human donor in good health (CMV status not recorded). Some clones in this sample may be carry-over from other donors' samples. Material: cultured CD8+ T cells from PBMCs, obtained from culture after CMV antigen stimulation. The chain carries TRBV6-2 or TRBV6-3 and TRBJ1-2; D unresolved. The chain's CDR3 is CASSYERTSTNYGYTF. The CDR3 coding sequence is TGTGCCAGCAGTTACGAAAGGACGTCTACTAACTATGGCTACACCTTC.